These T cell receptor beta chains were read from a single sample in a study of Ad26.COV2.S vaccination and SARS-CoV-2 variants. Using immunoSEQ multiplex PCR, the repertoire was profiled, and TCRdb retains in-frame clones only, with some absent. The table shows around 450,000 clones, with approximately 90% occurring only once. Here the sequenced sample was peripheral blood, taken in a trial of Ad26.COV2.S vaccine versus placebo. These receptor sequences come from a person aged 18 to 59 who received the Ad26.COV2.S COVID-19 vaccine or a placebo. Both conserved end residues are part of each CDR3.

j_gene	v_gene	CDR3aa
TRBJ2-3	TRBV19	CASRQGLDTQYF
TRBJ2-1	TRBV21-1	CASTSPGRGAPRSYNEQFF
TRBJ2-7	TRBV2	CASNDLRQDYEQYF
TRBJ2-7	TRBV7-9	CASSLVASGGSYEQYF
TRBJ2-7	TRBV12-3/TRBV12-4	CASSFTGDYEQYF
TRBJ2-7	TRBV28	CASMGQVFYEQYF
TRBJ1-1	TRBV12-3/TRBV12-4	CASSSSASEAFF
TRBJ1-2	TRBV30	CAWSGSYYGYTF
TRBJ2-1	TRBV27	CASSLSWLAGGYSYNEQFF
TRBJ1-1	TRBV6-5	CASSYLDRGPEAFF
TRBJ1-5	TRBV28	CASYISNQPQHF
TRBJ2-3	TRBV7-2	CASSLLIGGGTDTQYF
TRBJ2-7	TRBV6-5	CASSSSGPTYEQYF
TRBJ2-6	TRBV5-8	CASTGRGHHSGANVLTF
TRBJ1-2	TRBV7-2	CASSNLGQLPFHTF
TRBJ1-2	TRBV7-9	CASSLGAGPPYGYTF
TRBJ2-7	TRBV6-5	CASSYARLTAYEQYF
TRBJ2-1	TRBV6-5	CASSPGPLGPNEQFF
TRBJ2-1	TRBV5-1	CASSPEGQRTNSYNEQFF
TRBJ1-4	TRBV5-1	CASSLTGPRLSEKLFF
TRBJ2-1	TRBV19	CAIEVRGHYNEQFF
TRBJ1-2	TRBV5-1	CASSPRTGDAYGYTF
TRBJ2-1	TRBV12-3/TRBV12-4	CASSLYNEQFF
TRBJ1-2	TRBV5-6	CASSPHVRDIRNGYTF
TRBJ1-4	TRBV28	CASSFVGSEEKLFF
TRBJ2-3	TRBV30	CACPTSGGEDTQYF
TRBJ2-7	TRBV24-1	CATRGGYEQYF
TRBJ1-5	TRBV6-1	CASSDWGQGFQPQHF
TRBJ2-5	TRBV7-2	CASSVRGGGQETQYF
TRBJ2-3	TRBV7-2	CASSASRGFPDTQYF
TRBJ2-4	TRBV6-5	CASSYSRLAKNIQYF
TRBJ2-7	TRBV6-6	CASNIPGQGRYEQYF
TRBJ2-1	TRBV7-2	CASSPGVYNEQFF
TRBJ1-3	TRBV12-1	CASTKVNTIYF
TRBJ2-3	TRBV11-3	CASSRGRAIDTQYF
TRBJ2-1	TRBV7-8	CASSWRERNEQFF
TRBJ1-5	TRBV7-2	CASSPPGQDKPQHF
TRBJ2-5	TRBV19	CASSPVPLAGPQETQYF
TRBJ2-7	TRBV18	CASSPGPWASYEQYF
TRBJ1-1	TRBV10-3	CAISEGREAFF
TRBJ1-1	TRBV29-1	CSVDRAGQGTEAFF
TRBJ1-6	TRBV4-1	CASSTTGQGYSPLHF
TRBJ1-2	TRBV29-1	CSVFDRERLGYTF
TRBJ2-3	TRBV29-1	CSATGFSTDTQYF
TRBJ2-5	TRBV7-6	CASSLGPRAVHQETQYF
TRBJ2-5	TRBV7-6	CASSLAPGLQKETQYF
TRBJ1-1	TRBV7-2	CASRQGPRDTEAFF
TRBJ2-5	TRBV7-3	CASSPWTQYF
TRBJ1-5	TRBV20-1	CSGGGNQPQHF
TRBJ2-5	TRBV10-3	CAISDPVGGRETQYF
TRBJ2-7	TRBV5-4	CASSLVGTGYEQYF
TRBJ1-6	TRBV28	CASSVIAGPSLNNSPLHF
TRBJ2-3	TRBV4-3	CASSLFGGGSDTQYF
TRBJ2-2	TRBV27	CARTPVKGSGELFF
TRBJ2-7	TRBV7-9	CASSLVGASYEQYF
TRBJ2-7	TRBV5-8	CASSRTGTLYEQYF
TRBJ2-5	TRBV10-3	CAIGDDSQETQYF
TRBJ2-7	TRBV5-4	CASSLGGRGDEQYF
TRBJ1-1	TRBV4-1	CASTSYGQGNTEAFF